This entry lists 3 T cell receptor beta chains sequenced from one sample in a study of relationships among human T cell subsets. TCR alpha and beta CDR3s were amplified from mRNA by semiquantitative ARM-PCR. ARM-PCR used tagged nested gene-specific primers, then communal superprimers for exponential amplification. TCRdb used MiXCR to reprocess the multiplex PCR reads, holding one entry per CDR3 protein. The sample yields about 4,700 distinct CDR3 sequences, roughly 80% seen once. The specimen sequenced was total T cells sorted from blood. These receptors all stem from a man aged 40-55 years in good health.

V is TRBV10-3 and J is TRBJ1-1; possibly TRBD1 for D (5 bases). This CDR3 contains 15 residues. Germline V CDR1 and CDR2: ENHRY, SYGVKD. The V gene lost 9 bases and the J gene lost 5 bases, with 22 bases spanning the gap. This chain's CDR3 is CAIRQLRGEGTEAFF. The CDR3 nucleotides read TGTGCCATTAGACAACTCCGGGGGGAGGGGACTGAAGCTTTCTTT.

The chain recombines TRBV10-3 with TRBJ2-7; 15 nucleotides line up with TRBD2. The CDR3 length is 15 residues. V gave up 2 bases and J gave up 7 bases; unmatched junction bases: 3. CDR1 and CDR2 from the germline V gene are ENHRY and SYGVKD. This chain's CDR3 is CAISEGLAGGQEQYF. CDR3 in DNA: TGTGCCATCAGTGAGGGACTAGCGGGGGGGCAGGAGCAGTACTTC.

CDR3 residues: CASSLALAGGPTTDTQYF. The CDR3 nucleotides are TGTGCCAGCAGTTTAGCGCTGGCGGGGGGTCCCACGACAGATACGCAGTATTTT. The genes are TRBV12-3 or TRBV12-4 and TRBJ2-3; 8 bases agree with TRBD2. V trimming: 0 bases; J trimming: 3 bases; junction bases outside the gene matches: 11. This CDR3 contains 18 residues.